This T cell receptor beta chain was sequenced during a study of control samples from healthy donors and cancer patients (TCRdb year 2020). The germline V gene (reference sequence) gives CDR1 as LGHDT and CDR2 as YNNKEL. The CDR3 numbers 16 residues from cysteine through phenylalanine. Only the CDR3 part of the read is kept: 48 bases, read in frame from the first base. V loses 0 bases, J loses 2 bases, and the germline ends lie 11 bases apart. On this clone itself: Its antigen remains undetermined. No much larger clone is present one base from it, and per-base qualities are unavailable.

The library was made by the immunoSEQ multiplex PCR assay. TCRdb provides this immuneACCESS table in a form limited to in-frame rearrangements. Some clones are lacking; in checked studies, under half of them reflect an unresolved V gene, and why the rest are absent is not known. This sample comprises around 94,000 clones, roughly 86% of them detected only once. Over 0.95% of the sample rests with the top ten. This TCR derives from a woman in her forties or fifties in good health. This sequence uses TRBV3-1 (or the pseudogene TRBV3-2) and TRBJ2-4; the D gene may be TRBD1 or TRBD2, since each aligns over 5 bases. Material for sequencing was blood. The DNA sequence is given as TGTGCCAGCAGCCAAGATTGGGGGAAGTCCAAAAACATTCAGTACTTC. It translates to CASSQDWGKSKNIQYF.